Following are 29 T cell receptor beta chains from one sample sequenced in a study of cytomegalovirus exposure and HLA in healthy donors. The protocol was immunoSEQ multiplex PCR, while the TCRdb copy is restricted to in-frame clones and leaves out a portion. Counted here are approximately 110,000 clones, 94% occurring once; the ten biggest clones make up under 1.5%. The sequenced sample was PBMCs. These receptors were taken from a woman aged 18-35 years in good health and CMV-seronegative.

The chain combines TRBV7-9 with TRBJ1-2, with a weak D call TRBD1 (5 bases). The V end lost 6 bases, the J end lost 1 base, and 12 bases lay between the germline ends. Germline CDR1 and CDR2: SEHNR and FQNEAQ (reference sequence). This CDR3 is 14 amino acids long. CDR3 in amino acids: CASSFDRINYGYTF. CDR3 nucleotides: TGTGCCAGCAGTTTCGACAGAATTAACTATGGCTACACCTTC. The whole variable domain, filled in from reference TRBV7-9 and TRBJ1-2, reads DTGVSQNPRHKITKRGQNVTFRCDPISEHNRLYWYRQTLGQGPEFLTYFQNEAQLEKSRLLSDRFSAERPKGSFSTLEIQRTEQGDSAMYLCASSFDRINYGYTFGSGTRLTVV.

This chain's CDR3 is CAWTALAGGRREAQYF. DNA for the CDR3: TGTGCCTGGACCGCCCTAGCGGGGGGTCGGCGCGAGGCCCAGTACTTC. The V and J genes are TRBV30 and TRBJ2-5; 11 bases are shared with TRBD2. The CDR3 spans 16 residues. V was clipped by 4 bases and J by 9 bases; unmatched bases: 16. Germline lookup yields CDR1 GTSNPN and CDR2 SVGIG (reference sequence).

J is TRBJ1-6 and V is TRBV5-1, with TRBD1 identical over 7 bases. The germline V gene has CDR1 SGHRS and CDR2 YFSETQ. V gave up 5 bases and J gave up 5 bases; unmatched junction bases: 4. The CDR3 length is 14 residues. CDR3 bases: TGCGCCAGCAGGGTCGGGACAGATAATTCACCCCTCCACTTT. Translation gives CASRVGTDNSPLHF.

This chain links TRBV7-9 with TRBJ2-4; no clear D. Trimming took 7 bases from V and 2 from J, leaving 15 bases between them. CDR3 size: 15 residues. Germline assignment: CDR1 SEHNR and CDR2 FQNEAQ (reference sequence). The CDR3 loop reads CASTGSGVPKNIQYF. The CDR3 bases are TGTGCCAGCACCGGTTCTGGAGTACCCAAAAACATTCAGTACTTC.

The rearrangement uses TRBV19 and TRBJ1-2; 7 bases align to TRBD1. With 3 bases clipped from V and 4 bases from J, the junction kept 5 bases outside the gene matches. The germline V gene encodes CDR1 LNHDA and CDR2 SQIVND (reference sequence). The CDR3 runs 14 residues. The CDR3 coding sequence is TGTGCCAGTAGTATCAGGGGGAAAAGCTATGGCTACACCTTC. It yields the protein CASSIRGKSYGYTF.

The rearrangement joins TRBV6-1 to TRBJ2-3; 8 bases align to TRBD2. Germline V gene data show CDR1 as MNHNS and CDR2 as SASEGT. Germline trimming cut 2 bases from V and 3 bases from J; bases unmatched to any gene: 7. The length of the CDR3 is 16 residues. CDR3 coding DNA: TGTGCCAGCAGTGAATTTGGCGGGGGGCTTACAGATACGCAGTATTTT. Translation: CASSEFGGGLTDTQYF.

The table lists this clone with a count of one. V usage is TRBV11-1 and J usage is TRBJ1-1; maybe TRBD1 (6 bases). Germline V gene data show CDR1 as SGHAT and CDR2 as FQDESV (reference sequence). Between the trimmed V and J ends, which lost 0 bases and 8 bases, there was a span of 16 bases. The CDR3 length is 15 residues. CDR3 nucleotide sequence: TGTGCCAGCAGCTTAGCGGCGCGAGGGGGAGCCGAAGCTTTCTTT. Protein: CASSLAARGGAEAFF.

This clone was counted once. The chain recombines TRBV7-9 with TRBJ1-1; tentative D call: TRBD1 (5 bases). The CDR3 runs to 14 residues. CDR1 SEHNR and CDR2 FQNEAQ come from the germline V gene (reference sequence). V was pared by 7 bases and J by 5 bases, with 17 bases between. The CDR3 DNA reads TGTGCCAGCAAGTTAAAGGGGATGGGGACTGAAGCTTTCTTT. Protein: CASKLKGMGTEAFF.

As DNA, the CDR3 is TGCGCCAGCAGTGAGAGAACAGGGAACACTGAAGCTTTCTTT. This codes for CASSERTGNTEAFF. The chain carries TRBV10-2 and TRBJ1-1; possible D gene TRBD1, 5 bases. The CDR3 runs to 14 residues. Germline lookup yields CDR1 WSHSY and CDR2 SAAADI. V was shortened by 2 bases and J by 1 base, with 8 bases between the two germline ends.

This clone was recorded only once. V usage is TRBV9 and J usage is TRBJ2-5; the match to TRBD1 covers 8 bases. Germline V gene data show CDR1 as SGDLS and CDR2 as YYNGEE. The CDR3 length is 14 residues. With V trimmed by 4 bases and J by 2 bases, 4 bases remained unmatched. CDR3 in amino acids: CASSPDRGQETQYF. For the CDR3, the DNA is TGTGCCAGCAGCCCTGACAGGGGACAAGAGACCCAGTACTTC. Full variable domain (rest looked up from reference TRBV9 and TRBJ2-5): DSGVTQTPKHLITATGQRVTLRCSPRSGDLSVYWYQQSLDQGLQFLIQYYNGEERAKGNILERFSAQQFPDLHSELNLSSLELGDSALYFCASSPDRGQETQYFGPGTRLLVL.

The chain couples TRBV7-2 to TRBJ2-7, with TRBD1 matching over 7 bases. Germline lookup yields CDR1 SGHTA and CDR2 FQGNSA. The trim removed 5 bases at V and 5 bases at J, leaving 9 bases unmatched. The CDR3 loop spans 14 amino acids. CDR3 coding DNA: TGTGCCAGCAGCAAGACAGGGACAGTCCACGAGCAGTACTTC. Translation gives CASSKTGTVHEQYF.

The J gene is TRBJ1-1, the V gene TRBV6-6; TRBD1 might be the D (5 bases). CDR1 MNHNY and CDR2 SVGAGI come from the germline V gene (reference sequence). This CDR3 is built from 13 residues. V was trimmed by 2 bases and J by 3 bases, leaving 7 bases between them. The CDR3 sequence is CASSYVGDTEAFF. CDR3 DNA: TGTGCCAGCAGTTACGTAGGGGACACTGAAGCTTTCTTT.

This clone was recorded once. V usage is TRBV27 and J usage is TRBJ2-1; D may be TRBD2 (5 bases). The CDR3 runs to 13 residues. Germline CDR1 MNHEY, CDR2 SMNVEV (reference sequence). The V gene lost 3 bases and the J gene lost 8 bases, with 11 bases spanning the gap. This chain's CDR3 is CASSLRGIDEQFF. In DNA, the CDR3 is TGTGCCAGCAGTTTGAGAGGGATCGATGAGCAGTTCTTC.

The rearrangement joins TRBV7-6 to TRBJ1-6, with D hard to call. CDR3 length: 14 residues. Germline V gene sequence: CDR1 SGHVS, CDR2 FNYEAQ. The V and J ends lost 4 bases and 5 bases respectively, with 9 bases between them. This chain's CDR3 is CASSSDYNNSPLHF. CDR3 nucleotide sequence: TGTGCCAGCAGCTCAGACTATAATAATTCACCCCTCCACTTT.

The chain carries TRBV5-1 and TRBJ1-2; possibly TRBD1 for D (5 bases). Germline V gene lookup returns CDR1 SGHRS and CDR2 YFSETQ. Trimming took off 0 bases at V and 8 bases at J, with 11 bases between the two ends. The CDR3 has 13 residues. The CDR3 protein is CASSLELGGGYTF. The CDR3 DNA sequence: TGCGCCAGCAGCTTGGAATTGGGGGGAGGCTACACCTTC. Looking up the rest from reference TRBV5-1 and TRBJ1-2 gives the full variable domain: KAGVTQTPRYLIKTRGQQVTLSCSPISGHRSVSWYQQTPGQGLQFLFEYFSETQRNKGNFPGRFSGRQFSNSRSEMNVSTLELGDSALYLCASSLELGGGYTFGSGTRLTVV.

The J gene is TRBJ2-3, the V gene TRBV12-2; TRBD2 is the table's D call and was not checked against the DNA. TRBV12-2 is a pseudogene. The CDR3 consists of 16 residues. Here the CDR3 DNA reads TGTGCAAGTCGCCCCCTCGCGGTAGGAAGCACAGATACGCAGTATTTT. This encodes CASRPLAVGSTDTQYF.

This chain joins TRBV11-1 and TRBJ2-5, with TRBD2 identical over 7 bases. The CDR3 extends over 16 amino acids. V lost 3 bases, J lost 3 bases, and 10 bases stayed unmatched. Germline CDR1 is SGHAT and CDR2 is FQDESV (reference sequence). The CDR3 protein is CASSFGVDGGKETQYF. CDR3 nucleotides: TGTGCCAGCAGCTTCGGGGTCGACGGGGGGAAAGAGACCCAGTACTTC.

Here the CDR3 reads CASASGGNYGYTF. CDR3 nucleotide sequence: TGTGCCAGTGCATCCGGGGGTAACTATGGCTACACCTTC. The V gene is TRBV5-4, the J gene TRBJ1-2, with D possibly being TRBD1 (5 bases). Germline V CDR1 and CDR2: SGHNT, YYREEE (reference sequence). The CDR3 sequence is 13 residues long. The V gene lost 8 bases and the J gene lost 1 base, with 12 bases spanning the gap. Based on the CDR3 plus reference TRBV5-4 and TRBJ1-2, the full variable domain is ETGVTQSPTHLIKTRGQQVTLRCSSQSGHNTVSWYQQALGQGPQFIFQYYREEENGRGNFPPRFSGLQFPNYSSELNVNALELDDSALYLCASASGGNYGYTFGSGTRLTVV.

V is TRBV2 and J is TRBJ1-1, with a possible D match to TRBD1 (5 bases). CDR3 size: 13 residues. Germline V gene lookup returns CDR1 SNHLY and CDR2 FYNNEI. Trimming pared 2 bases from V and 8 bases from J, leaving 12 bases between. CDR3 loop: CASSETGHLEAFF. CDR3 in DNA: TGTGCCAGCAGTGAAACTGGACATTTAGAAGCTTTCTTT.

The V and J genes are TRBV5-1 and TRBJ2-7, with D possibly matching TRBD2 (6 bases). The CDR3 length is 16 residues. V lost 3 bases and J lost 6, with 22 bases in between. Germline V CDR1 and CDR2: SGHRS, YFSETQ. The CDR3 bases are TGCGCCAGCAGCTCAGGGCCTAGCGTCAATCCAACCGAGCAGTACTTC. Translation: CASSSGPSVNPTEQYF. Based on the CDR3 plus reference TRBV5-1 and TRBJ2-7, the full variable domain is KAGVTQTPRYLIKTRGQQVTLSCSPISGHRSVSWYQQTPGQGLQFLFEYFSETQRNKGNFPGRFSGRQFSNSRSEMNVSTLELGDSALYLCASSSGPSVNPTEQYFGPGTRLTVT.

The gene calls are TRBV11-3 and TRBJ2-3; D not resolved. The CDR3 is 12 amino acids. Per germline, CDR1 SGHNT and CDR2 YENEEA. Trimming removed 4 bases at V and 3 bases at J, with 5 bases between. CDR3 in DNA: TGTGCCAGCAGCTCCTTTACAGATACGCAGTATTTT. It codes for CASSSFTDTQYF. Together with reference TRBV11-3 and TRBJ2-3, the CDR3 gives the full variable domain: EAGVVQSPRYKIIEKKQPVAFWCNPISGHNTLYWYLQNLGQGPELLIRYENEEAVDDSQLPKDRFSAERLKGVDSTLKIQPAELGDSAVYLCASSSFTDTQYFGPGTRLTVL.

The chain links TRBV19 to TRBJ1-1; weak D call: TRBD1 (5 bases). This CDR3 contains 15 residues. The V end was cut by 2 bases, the J end by 5 bases, with 15 bases between. Germline lookup yields CDR1 LNHDA and CDR2 SQIVND (reference sequence). The CDR3 loop is CASSIRGTVGTEAFF. The CDR3 region has the DNA TGTGCCAGTAGTATACGGGGGACGGTGGGTACTGAAGCTTTCTTT.

J is TRBJ2-7 and V is TRBV10-3, with D possibly TRBD1 on 7 matching bases. This CDR3 region has 14 residues. Trimming took off 6 bases at V and 6 bases at J, with 18 bases between the two ends. Germline-derived CDR1 and CDR2 are ENHRY and SYGVKD. The CDR3 region is CAIRPTEGAAEQYF. CDR3 bases: TGTGCCATCAGGCCTACGGAGGGGGCGGCCGAGCAGTACTTC.

The V and J genes are TRBV4-1 and TRBJ1-1, with D unresolved. Trimming removed 0 bases from V and 5 bases from J, with 10 bases in between. The CDR3 consists of 14 residues. The V gene's germline CDR1 is MGHRA and CDR2 YSYEKL. CDR3 sequence (DNA): TGCGCCAGCAGCCAAGACGTCCGGGGAACTGAAGCTTTCTTT. Its translation: CASSQDVRGTEAFF.

V usage is TRBV9 and J usage is TRBJ1-3, with D perhaps TRBD1 (6 bases). Germline-derived CDR1 and CDR2 are SGDLS and YYNGEE. This CDR3 spans 15 amino acids. Trimming stripped 5 bases from V and 0 bases from J, with 12 bases between. This CDR3 is CASSRNRDSGNTIYF. CDR3 nucleotide sequence: TGTGCCAGCAGTCGAAACAGGGACTCTGGAAACACCATATATTTT.

This clone was detected only once. The chain carries TRBV7-7 and TRBJ2-2, with TRBD1 matching over 10 bases. The length of the CDR3 is 15 residues. With 5 bases clipped from V and 6 bases from J, the junction kept 6 bases outside the gene matches. Germline loops: CDR1 SSHAT, CDR2 FNYEAQ (reference sequence). The CDR3 protein is CASSPGTGVPGELFF. The CDR3 DNA follows: TGTGCCAGCAGCCCCGGGACAGGGGTCCCCGGGGAGCTGTTTTTT.

The chain recombines TRBV30 with TRBJ2-1; 9 nucleotides line up with TRBD2. The germline gives CDR1 GTSNPN, CDR2 SVGIG (reference sequence). The CDR3 has 16 residues. The ends lost 0 bases at V and 7 bases at J; junction bases unmatched: 10. The CDR3 here is CAWSVGRAGGINEQFF. Here the CDR3 DNA reads TGTGCCTGGAGTGTAGGTAGAGCGGGGGGAATTAATGAGCAGTTCTTC.

This chain connects TRBV30 to TRBJ1-5; 7 bases line up with TRBD1. J was trimmed by 0 bases and V by 5 bases; bases with no gene match: 13. Germline assignment: CDR1 GTSNPN and CDR2 SVGIG (reference sequence). CDR3 size: 17 residues. CDR3 nucleotides: TGTGCCTGGCAAGAGGGACAGCTTCACTATAGCAATCAGCCCCAGCATTTT. It translates to CAWQEGQLHYSNQPQHF. Drawing the rest from reference TRBV30 and TRBJ1-5, the complete variable domain is SQTIHQWPATLVQPVGSPLSLECTVEGTSNPNLYWYRQAAGRGLQLLFYSVGIGQISSEVPQNLSASRPQDRQFILSSKKLLLSDSGFYLCAWQEGQLHYSNQPQHFGDGTRLSIL.

The chain uses TRBV27 and TRBJ1-2, with TRBD1 identical over 9 bases. Per the germline V gene, CDR1 is MNHEY and CDR2 is SMNVEV (reference sequence). The CDR3 loop spans 13 amino acids. J lost 5 bases, V lost 3 bases, and 1 base had no gene match. CDR3 DNA sequence: TGTGCCAGCAGTTTTGGGACAGGGTATGGCTACACCTTC. Protein product: CASSFGTGYGYTF.